This section outlines one TCR beta chain sequence together with its context. Its antigen remains unidentified. The data derive from a study of T cell responses to AZD1222 COVID-19 vaccine. Points from the study as a whole: Only a handful of AZD1222 recipients, five to seven in all, had baseline seropositivity. White British donors predominated, females outnumbered males, and clonal diversity was possibly underestimated.

This CDR3 has 16 residues. Germline V gives CDR1 LGHDT, CDR2 YNNKEL (reference sequence). V was cut by 0 bases and J by 7 bases, with 19 bases left in between. Sequencing used immunoSEQ multiplex PCR; TCRdb keeps in-frame clones, though not all of them. The sample has approximately 150,000 clones; approximately 90% are singletons. The sample here was peripheral blood, taken on day 0 of MenACWY control vaccination. The chain carries TRBV3-1 (or the pseudogene TRBV3-2) and TRBJ2-7; weak D call: TRBD1 (5 bases). The TCR originated in an adult in good health. This chain's CDR3 is CASSQDSRRGPAEQYF. The CDR3 nucleotides read TGTGCCAGCAGCCAAGATTCGAGAAGGGGCCCCGCGGAGCAGTACTTC.